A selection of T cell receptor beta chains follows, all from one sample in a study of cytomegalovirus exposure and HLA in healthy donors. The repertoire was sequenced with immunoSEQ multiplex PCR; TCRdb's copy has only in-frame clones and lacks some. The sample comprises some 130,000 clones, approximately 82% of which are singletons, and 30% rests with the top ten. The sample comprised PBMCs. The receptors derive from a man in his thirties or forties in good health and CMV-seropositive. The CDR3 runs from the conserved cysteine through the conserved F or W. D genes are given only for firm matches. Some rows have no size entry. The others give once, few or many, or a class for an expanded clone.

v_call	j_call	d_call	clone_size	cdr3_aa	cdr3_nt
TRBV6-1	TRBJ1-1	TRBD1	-	CASTDRQNTEAFF	TGTGCCAGCACGGACAGGCAAAACACTGAAGCTTTCTTT
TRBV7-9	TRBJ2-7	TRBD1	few	CASSFTDRGPYEQYF	TGTGCCAGCAGTTTCACAGACAGGGGCCCCTACGAGCAGTACTTC
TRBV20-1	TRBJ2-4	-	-	CSGGSKNIQYF	TGCAGTGGCGGGTCCAAAAACATTCAGTACTTC
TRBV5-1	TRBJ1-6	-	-	CASSRIDTGITNSPLHF	TGCGCCAGCAGCCGAATCGACACAGGGATAACTAATTCACCCCTCCACTTT
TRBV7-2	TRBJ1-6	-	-	CASSLLSYNSPLHF	TGTGCCAGCAGCTTACTCTCCTATAATTCACCCCTCCACTTT
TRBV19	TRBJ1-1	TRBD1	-	CASSHRDSARGTEAFF	TGTGCCAGTAGTCACCGGGACAGCGCCCGAGGCACTGAAGCTTTCTTT
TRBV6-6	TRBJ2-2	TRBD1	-	CASSSLSGGTGELFF	TGTGCCAGCAGTTCCCTGTCAGGGGGCACCGGGGAGCTGTTTTTT
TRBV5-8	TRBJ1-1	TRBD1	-	CASSWGRGLEDTEAFF	TGTGCCAGCAGCTGGGGCAGGGGGCTGGAGGACACTGAAGCTTTCTTT
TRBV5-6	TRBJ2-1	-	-	CASSLGAVPLHEQFF	TGTGCCAGCAGCTTGGGGGCAGTTCCTCTCCATGAGCAGTTCTTC
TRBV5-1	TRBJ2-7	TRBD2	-	CASSLPSGGIYEQYF	TGCGCCAGCAGCTTGCCTAGCGGGGGAATTTACGAGCAGTACTTC
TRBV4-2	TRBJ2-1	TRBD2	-	CASSQVFGGGGTYNEQFF	TGTGCCAGCAGCCAAGTGTTTGGTGGCGGGGGGACCTACAATGAGCAGTTCTTC
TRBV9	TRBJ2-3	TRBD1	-	CASSVRGGYTDTQYF	TGTGCCAGCAGCGTGAGAGGGGGCTACACAGATACGCAGTATTTT
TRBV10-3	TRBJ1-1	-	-	CAISELATTNTEAFF	TGTGCCATCAGTGAATTAGCAACGACCAACACTGAAGCTTTCTTT
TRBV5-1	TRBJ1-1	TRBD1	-	CASSLVGQGANTEAFF	TGCGCCAGCAGCTTGGTGGGACAGGGGGCGAACACTGAAGCTTTCTTT
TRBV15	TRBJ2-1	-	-	CATSRLGSSYNEQFF	TGTGCCACCAGCAGATTGGGGAGCTCCTACAATGAGCAGTTCTTC
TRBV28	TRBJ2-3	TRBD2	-	CASSFSGRDPPTQYF	TGTGCCAGCAGTTTTAGCGGGAGGGACCCCCCGACGCAGTATTTT
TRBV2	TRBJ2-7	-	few	CASSAGVSYEQYF	TGTGCCAGCAGTGCGGGGGTATCCTACGAGCAGTACTTC
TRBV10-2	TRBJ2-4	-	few	CASSDPGVQYF	TGCGCCAGCAGTGACCCGGGAGTTCAGTACTTC
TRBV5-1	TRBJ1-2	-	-	CASSPTSTRGPYGYTF	TGCGCCAGCAGCCCTACCTCGACTCGTGGCCCTTATGGCTACACCTTC
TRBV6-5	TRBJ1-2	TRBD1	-	CASRKDRGRNYGYTF	TGTGCCAGCAGAAAGGACAGGGGGCGCAACTATGGCTACACCTTC
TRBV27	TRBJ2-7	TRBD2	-	CASTHAGGSYEQYF	TGTGCCAGCACCCACGCGGGGGGCTCCTACGAGCAGTACTTC
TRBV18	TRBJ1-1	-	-	CASSPPDKNTEAFF	TGTGCCAGCTCACCACCCGACAAGAACACTGAAGCTTTCTTT
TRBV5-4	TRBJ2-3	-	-	CASSVLKGNTDTQYF	TGTGCCAGCAGCGTCCTTAAGGGGAACACAGATACGCAGTATTTT
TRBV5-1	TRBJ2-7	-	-	CASSLASGSTYEQYF	TGCGCCAGCAGCTTGGCGTCCGGGTCGACCTACGAGCAGTACTTC
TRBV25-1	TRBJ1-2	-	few	CASSDVGKNYGYTF	TGTGCCAGCAGTGATGTCGGGAAAAACTATGGCTACACCTTC
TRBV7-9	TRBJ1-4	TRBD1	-	CASSLAQGATNEKLFF	TGTGCCAGCAGCTTAGCGCAGGGGGCAACTAATGAAAAACTGTTTTTT
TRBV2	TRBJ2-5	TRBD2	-	CASSPGLAGGGQETQYF	TGTGCCAGCAGCCCGGGACTAGCGGGAGGGGGGCAAGAGACCCAGTACTTC
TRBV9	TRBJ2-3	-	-	CASSVGGTYTDTQYF	TGTGCCAGCAGCGTAGGCGGGACTTACACAGATACGCAGTATTTT
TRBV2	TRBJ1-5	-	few	CASRYSNQPQHF	TGTGCCAGCAGATATAGCAATCAGCCCCAGCATTTT
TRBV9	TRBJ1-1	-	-	CASSVSLNTEAFF	TGTGCCAGCAGCGTATCATTGAACACTGAAGCTTTCTTT
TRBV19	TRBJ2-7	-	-	CASSTQGTGEQYF	TGTGCCAGTAGTACTCAGGGTACGGGCGAGCAGTACTTC
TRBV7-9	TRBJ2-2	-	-	CASPDGGGQENTGELFF	TGTGCCAGCCCCGATGGGGGGGGGCAAGAGAACACCGGGGAGCTGTTTTTT
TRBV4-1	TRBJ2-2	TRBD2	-	CASSQDSGGRLFF	TGCGCCAGCAGCCAAGATTCGGGGGGGCGGCTGTTTTTT
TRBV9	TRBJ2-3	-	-	CASSPRTLTDTQYF	TGTGCCAGCAGCCCCAGGACACTTACAGATACGCAGTATTTT
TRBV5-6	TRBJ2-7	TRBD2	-	CASSLLAGGHSEQYF	TGTGCCAGCAGCTTGCTAGCGGGGGGGCACTCCGAGCAGTACTTC
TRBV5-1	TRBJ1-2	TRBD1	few	CASSGRTGPGDGYTF	TGCGCCAGCAGCGGCAGGACAGGGCCCGGGGATGGCTACACCTTC
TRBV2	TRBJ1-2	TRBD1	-	CASKRFSGGDYGYTF	TGTGCCAGCAAGCGTTTTTCAGGGGGCGACTATGGCTACACCTTC
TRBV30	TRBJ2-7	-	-	CAWSNGGTSYEQYF	TGTGCCTGGAGCAACGGCGGAACCTCCTACGAGCAGTACTTC
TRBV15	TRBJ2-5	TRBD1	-	CATSRDSQETQYF	TGTGCCACCAGCCGGGACAGCCAAGAGACCCAGTACTTC
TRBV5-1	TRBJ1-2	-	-	CASSLEAGPTNYGYTF	TGCGCCAGCAGCTTGGAAGCAGGGCCTACTAACTATGGCTACACCTTC
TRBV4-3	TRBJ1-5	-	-	CASSQGVAGNQPQHF	TGCGCCAGCAGCCAAGGAGTTGCGGGGAACCAGCCCCAGCATTTT
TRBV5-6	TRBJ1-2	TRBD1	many	CASSFWTGGDGYTF	TGTGCCAGCAGTTTCTGGACAGGGGGCGACGGCTACACCTTC
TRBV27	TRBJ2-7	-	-	CASSLGGSYEQYF	TGTGCCAGCAGTTTGGGGGGATCCTACGAGCAGTACTTC
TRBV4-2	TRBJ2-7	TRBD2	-	CASSRGGAGGSYEQYF	TGTGCCAGCAGCCGGGGTGGGGCGGGAGGTTCCTACGAGCAGTACTTC
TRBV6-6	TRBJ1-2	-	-	CASSYSPGVDGYTF	TGTGCCAGCAGTTACTCTCCGGGGGTAGATGGCTACACCTTC